Given below is one T cell receptor (beta chain) in context. This entry is derived from a study of blood T cell repertoires in COVID-19. Background on the study: The origin of the acute and convalescent COVID-19 samples was the United States, Italy and Spain. T cells, B-cell-depleted T cells, or PBMCs provided the cDNA or gDNA that served as material.

Methods used by the authors: Estimation of nucleated cell counts was performed using reference gene primer amplification. Only in-frame clones appear in the TCRdb table, and some are missing; sequencing was by immunoSEQ multiplex PCR. V and J calls and clone size are copied from that table; D and trimming were computed from the DNA. The sample records fewer than 130,000 clones, about 85% being singletons. Looked up from germline, CDR1 is GTSNPN and CDR2 is SVGIG (reference sequence). With 3 bases removed from V and 4 bases from J, the gap between germline ends came to 13 bases. CDR3 length: 14 amino acids.

This TCR derives from a human donor in a cohort sampled during active COVID-19. The chain carries TRBV30 and TRBJ1-3; D gene uncertain. The sequenced sample consisted of peripheral blood. The CDR3 bases are TGTGCCTGGAGCCGACAAGCCCTGGGAAACACCATATATTTT. Amino acids: CAWSRQALGNTIYF.